This record covers a single T cell receptor beta chain. As yet, its antigen is unknown. During the collection period, no donor immune events like infections were recorded. The CDR3 covers 15 residues. Trimming took 5 bases from V and 2 from J; bases not matched to a gene: 9. Germline CDR1 is LNHDA and CDR2 is SQIVND (reference sequence). These data belong to a study of identifying expanded T cells in peripheral blood. Study results and caveats: Variance in clone template counts between approximately 2-week samples significantly increased with total template count across all healthy donors. About 1.2 clones differed between technical replicates, versus approximately 16 and 20 over time.

The assay was immunoSEQ multiplex PCR, and TCRdb's table has in-frame clones only and misses some. The table lists more than 65,000 clones, over 75% of them singletons, with roughly 3.1% in the top ten. This clonotype originated in a person between 18 and 75 years old in good health. The chain has TRBV19 and TRBJ2-7, with 7 positions matching TRBD1. The sample consisted of blood. CDR3 coding DNA: TGTGCCAGTAGTCCCCTGATGGACAGGCCCTACGAGCAGTACTTC. It translates to CASSPLMDRPYEQYF.